The 25 T cell receptor beta chains in this list originate from one sample, sequenced in a study of blood T cell repertoires in COVID-19. Libraries were prepared by immunoSEQ multiplex PCR; TCRdb keeps only in-frame clonotypes and omits some of them. The data show under 150,000 clones, with around three quarters seen just once and 2% to 2.5% held by the top ten. The sample was peripheral blood. The source is a woman in her sixties or seventies with acute or convalescent COVID-19.

This clone was counted a single time. The gene calls are TRBV13 and TRBJ1-5, with 7 bases lining up with TRBD1. There are 15 residues in the CDR3. The trim removed 5 bases at V and 6 bases at J, leaving 10 bases unmatched. The germline V gene encodes CDR1 PRHDT and CDR2 FYEKMQ (reference sequence). The CDR3 bases are TGTGCCAGCAGCGACAGGGCCCAAAGCGGTCAGCCCCAGCATTTT. Translation gives CASSDRAQSGQPQHF.

This chain links TRBV10-3 with TRBJ1-1; D is perhaps TRBD1 (5 bases). The germline V gene encodes CDR1 ENHRY and CDR2 SYGVKD. The CDR3 sequence is 14 residues long. V was shortened by 0 bases and J by 5 bases, with 10 bases between the two germline ends. The CDR3 coding sequence is TGTGCCATCAGTGAGTCGGCCGGGGGGACTGAAGCTTTCTTT. Translating gives CAISESAGGTEAFF.

The chain carries TRBV27 and TRBJ1-5, with TRBD1 matching over 7 bases. CDR1 is MNHEY, CDR2 SMNVEV, per germline (reference sequence). The CDR3 has 17 amino acids. J lost 4 bases, V lost 0 bases, and 9 bases had no gene match. This chain's CDR3 is CASSLSPLTGDNQPQHF. The CDR3 bases are TGTGCCAGCAGTTTATCGCCCCTTACAGGGGATAATCAGCCCCAGCATTTT.

The CDR3 DNA follows: TGTGCCAGCAGTTACTCATTTCCCGGGTCAGGAAACACCATATATTTT. This gives the protein CASSYSFPGSGNTIYF. This chain links TRBV6-5 with TRBJ1-3; no definite D call. Per the germline V gene, CDR1 is MNHEY and CDR2 is SVGAGI. Between the trimmed V and J ends, which lost 0 bases and 4 bases, there was a span of 13 bases. The CDR3 spans 16 residues.

The sample holds a few counts of this clone. The chain recombines TRBV10-2 with TRBJ2-3; D gene unclear. Germline CDR1 WSHSY, CDR2 SAAADI. Deletions cut 7 bases from V and 9 bases from J, with 17 bases between. This CDR3 contains 13 residues. This chain's CDR3 is CASTMTRWSTQYF. The CDR3 nucleotides are TGCGCCAGCACGATGACGCGGTGGTCGACGCAGTATTTT.

There are a few counts of this clone. This chain uses TRBV6-5 with TRBJ1-2; D not certain. Germline lookup yields CDR1 MNHEY and CDR2 SVGAGI. V lost 7 bases to trimming and J lost 1 base, with 10 bases between them. CDR3 length equals 13 residues. The CDR3 coding sequence is TGTGCCAGCACCGCAGGTTTTAACTATGGCTACACCTTC. The encoded protein is CASTAGFNYGYTF.

This clone was seen a handful of times. The rearrangement joins TRBV27 to TRBJ2-2; perhaps TRBD2 as D (5 bases). The V and J ends lost 3 bases and 7 bases respectively, with 9 bases between them. CDR3 length: 13 amino acids. From germline, CDR1 is MNHEY and CDR2 SMNVEV (reference sequence). For the CDR3, the DNA is TGTGCCAGCAGTTTCCTCGGGGTCGGGGAGCTGTTTTTT. Translating gives CASSFLGVGELFF.

The table lists this clone with a few counts. The chain employs TRBV19 and TRBJ2-1; 7 bases map to TRBD2. The V and J ends lost 5 bases and 0 bases, in that order; junction bases with no gene match: 7. The CDR3 is made up of 16 amino acids. Germline lookup yields CDR1 LNHDA and CDR2 SQIVND (reference sequence). The CDR3 reads CASSGARGSSYNEQFF. For the CDR3, the DNA is TGTGCCAGTAGTGGGGCTCGCGGGAGCTCCTACAATGAGCAGTTCTTC.

The chain links TRBV29-1 to TRBJ1-2; TRBD1 matches at 8 bases. This CDR3 is 13 amino acids long. V dropped 7 bases and J dropped 4; count of bases not matched to a gene: 8. Germline V CDR1 and CDR2: SQVTM, ANQGSEA. Here the CDR3 DNA reads TGCAGCGCCCAGGACAGGGAAAGCTATGGCTACACCTTC. This codes for CSAQDRESYGYTF.

Turning to this clone: The junction differs from germline at one of its ends, possibly a read error. The chain recombines TRBV7-2 with TRBJ1-5; D gene uncertain. CDR3 length: 12 residues. From germline, CDR1 is SGHTA and CDR2 FQGNSA. CDR3 region: CASSLRGKTPYF. CDR3 bases: TGTGCCAGCAGCTTAAGAGGAAAGACGCCCTATTTT.

The rearrangement joins TRBV5-1 to TRBJ1-1, with TRBD1 identical over 12 bases. Germline V gene lookup returns CDR1 SGHRS and CDR2 YFSETQ. V shed 6 bases and J 1 base; nucleotides not matched to a gene: 7. This CDR3 has 16 residues. The CDR3 loop reads CASKTGQGATNTEAFF. The CDR3 DNA reads TGCGCCAGCAAGACGGGACAGGGGGCCACGAACACTGAAGCTTTCTTT. The complete variable domain, with remaining parts taken from reference TRBV5-1 and TRBJ1-1, reads KAGVTQTPRYLIKTRGQQVTLSCSPISGHRSVSWYQQTPGQGLQFLFEYFSETQRNKGNFPGRFSGRQFSNSRSEMNVSTLELGDSALYLCASKTGQGATNTEAFFGQGTRLTVV.

This clone was seen only a few times. The J gene is TRBJ1-5, the V gene TRBV30; no clear D gene. The length of the CDR3 is 15 residues. V dropped 1 base and J dropped 0 bases, with 10 bases sitting between them. Germline CDR1 is GTSNPN and CDR2 is SVGIG (reference sequence). The CDR3 reads CAWSERRNSNQPQHF. In DNA form, the CDR3 reads TGTGCCTGGAGTGAGCGTCGGAATAGCAATCAGCCCCAGCATTTT.

This sequence joins TRBV6-5 and TRBJ1-6, with TRBD1 matching over 10 bases. The CDR3 covers 14 residues. J lost 6 bases, V lost 6 bases, and 2 bases had no gene match. Germline CDR1 is MNHEY and CDR2 is SVGAGI. The CDR3 is CASRRDRGNSPLHF. As DNA, the CDR3 is TGTGCCAGCAGGAGGGACAGGGGTAATTCACCCCTCCACTTT.

The V gene is TRBV7-8, the J gene TRBJ2-1, with D possibly being TRBD1 (5 bases). Germline V lookup: CDR1 SGHVS, CDR2 FQNEAQ. The CDR3 length is 16 residues. The V and J ends lost 5 bases and 1 base respectively, with 15 bases between them. The CDR3 nucleotides are TGTGCCAGCAGCGCCGCAGGGTTTTCGTCCTACAATGAGCAGTTCTTC. Amino acids: CASSAAGFSSYNEQFF.

This clone turned up a few times. This sequence joins TRBV19 and TRBJ2-1; 11 bases fit TRBD2. Germline trimming cut 3 bases from V and 0 bases from J; bases unmatched to any gene: 7. Per germline, CDR1 LNHDA and CDR2 SQIVND (reference sequence). This CDR3 is 18 amino acids long. CDR3 DNA sequence: TGTGCCAGTAGTATTACTAGCGGGAGCCTTAGCTCCTACAATGAGCAGTTCTTC. Protein product: CASSITSGSLSSYNEQFF.

V usage is TRBV9 and J usage is TRBJ1-4, with D unresolved. V dropped 3 bases and J dropped 4 bases, with 13 bases sitting between them. Germline V gene sequence: CDR1 SGDLS, CDR2 YYNGEE. The CDR3 contains 15 residues. In DNA, the CDR3 is TGTGCCAGCAGCGAGCGCCCCGCGGGTAATGAAAAACTGTTTTTT. Residues: CASSERPAGNEKLFF.

The rearrangement uses TRBV2 and TRBJ2-7, with 8 bases aligning to TRBD1. Trimming at V came to 5 bases and at J to 3 bases, leaving 9 bases not matched to a gene. The CDR3 covers 15 residues. The germline CDR1 and CDR2 sequences are SNHLY and FYNNEI. CDR3 DNA: TGTGCCAGCAGTACAAGGCGGACAGGGCGCTACGAGCAGTACTTC. Encoded protein: CASSTRRTGRYEQYF.

The chain recombines TRBV9 with TRBJ1-1; possible D gene TRBD1, 6 bases. CDR3 size: 15 residues. Deletions cut 0 bases from V and 8 bases from J, with 17 bases between. Germline CDR1 SGDLS, CDR2 YYNGEE. Here the CDR3 DNA reads TGTGCCAGCAGCGTAGGGAAGGGGGGGTCAGGCGAAGCTTTCTTT. The encoded protein is CASSVGKGGSGEAFF.

This chain uses TRBV7-3 with TRBJ2-1; TRBD2 matches at 7 bases. V trimming: 5 bases; J trimming: 6 bases; junction bases outside the gene matches: 4. Germline V gene sequence: CDR1 SGHTA, CDR2 FQGTGA. The CDR3 is made up of 13 amino acids. The CDR3 loop is CASSRWGGNEQFF. The CDR3 coding sequence is TGTGCCAGCAGCCGTTGGGGGGGCAATGAGCAGTTCTTC.

This clone was detected a few times. The chain is built from TRBV13 and TRBJ1-1; 8 positions match TRBD1. Unmatched junction bases numbered 11, after V lost 5 bases and J lost 3 bases. Germline V lookup: CDR1 PRHDT, CDR2 FYEKMQ (reference sequence). The CDR3 has 16 amino acids. The chain's CDR3 is CASSRDRGYDHTEAFF. The CDR3 DNA follows: TGTGCCAGCAGCAGAGACAGGGGATATGATCACACTGAAGCTTTCTTT.

CDR3 in amino acids: CASSSGTGEKQETQYF. The CDR3 bases are TGTGCCAGCAGTTCCGGGACAGGGGAAAAACAAGAGACCCAGTACTTC. This chain uses TRBV6-6 with TRBJ2-5, with TRBD1 matching over 10 bases. Unmatched junction bases numbered 7, after V lost 4 bases and J lost 2 bases. The germline V gene has CDR1 MNHNY and CDR2 SVGAGI (reference sequence). CDR3 length: 16 residues.

The V gene is TRBV7-2, the J gene TRBJ1-5, with D possibly TRBD1 on 6 matching bases. Germline CDR1 is SGHTA and CDR2 is FQGNSA. V was cut by 7 bases and J by 2 bases, with 15 bases left in between. CDR3 length: 15 amino acids. The CDR3 DNA reads TGTGCCAGCACCACGGAGGCAGGGGGCAATCAGCCCCAGCATTTT. Its protein is CASTTEAGGNQPQHF.

This clone was seen a handful of times. The chain employs TRBV27 and TRBJ2-3; TRBD2 matches 12 bases. The CDR3 has 15 amino acids. Germline assignment: CDR1 MNHEY and CDR2 SMNVEV (reference sequence). The ends lost 8 bases at V and 4 bases at J; junction bases unmatched: 7. This CDR3 is CASGSLAGGPDTQYF. CDR3 nucleotide sequence: TGTGCCAGCGGATCTCTAGCGGGAGGGCCAGATACGCAGTATTTT.

V and J are TRBV30 and TRBJ1-1; D is perhaps TRBD1 (5 bases). Trimming cost V 0 bases and J 1 base, with 12 bases left between them. The length of the CDR3 is 15 residues. Germline CDR1 and CDR2: GTSNPN and SVGIG (reference sequence). CDR3 region: CAWSVRGGRNTEAFF. The CDR3 DNA reads as TGTGCCTGGAGTGTACGCGGGGGAAGGAACACTGAAGCTTTCTTT.

This clone was detected only a few times. V gene TRBV6-5 combines with J gene TRBJ2-7, with a possible D match to TRBD2 (5 bases). The CDR3 totals 15 residues. Trimming removed 8 bases from V and 1 base from J, with 18 bases in between. Germline assignment: CDR1 MNHEY and CDR2 SVGAGI. The CDR3 sequence: CASRGSQMGSYEQYF. The CDR3 nucleotides are TGTGCCAGCCGGGGTTCGCAAATGGGGTCCTACGAGCAGTACTTC.